This T cell receptor (beta chain) stems from a study of T cell repertoires in cytomegalovirus infection. About the study: CMV epitopes, recently identified HLA-C-restricted and well-studied HLA-B-restricted, were used.

Germline assignment: CDR1 SGHVS and CDR2 FQNEAQ. V dropped 0 bases and J dropped 4 bases, with 18 bases sitting between them. The CDR3 covers 17 residues. In TCRdb, the reads were re-called with MiXCR into one record per CDR3 protein. Of tens of thousands of distinct CDR3 sequences in the sample, roughly 22% were seen once. This clonotype was picked up a small number of times. What it recognizes is unknown. Study-wide results and caveats: There were HLA-C-restricted CMV-specific TCR beta clonotypes dominating the ex vivo response.

The starting material was CD8+ T cells from cultured PBMCs, obtained from culture after CMV antigen stimulation. This TCR derives from a human donor in good health (CMV status not recorded). Some clones in this sample may be carry-over from other donors' samples. The gene calls are TRBV7-8 and TRBJ1-2, with D uncertain. The CDR3 protein is CASSLATRLGGPYGYTF. For the CDR3, the DNA is TGTGCCAGCAGCTTAGCTACGCGTCTTGGAGGGCCCTATGGCTACACCTTC.